This T cell receptor beta chain was recorded in a study of somatic mutations in cytotoxic T cells in rheumatoid arthritis. Study outcomes and limitations: Some patients, about an eighth of the roughly 65, had a largest CD8+ clone that exceeded 20% of CD8+ cells.

The germline CDR1 and CDR2 sequences are SGDLS and YYNGEE. The CDR3 consists of 14 residues. V was trimmed by 1 base and J by 10 bases, leaving 15 bases between them. Notes on this clone: Its antigen is as yet unknown.

Original analysis: There were rare matches between patient CD8+ clones larger than 1% and published virus-specific TCRB sequences. Assay used: immunoSEQ multiplex PCR; TCRdb lists only in-frame clones, some missing. V and J calls plus clone size are reproduced from that table; the DNA served to infer D and trimming. The sample lists under 4,500 clones, 55% to 80% occurring once. Material: CD8+ T cells sorted from blood. The chain employs TRBV9 and TRBJ2-1, with D perhaps given as TRBD1 or TRBD2 (5 bases each). The clonotype originates from an adult with rheumatoid arthritis. Written as DNA, the CDR3 is TGTGCCAGCAGCGTATCCGGGGCCCAAGTGGAGCAGTTCTTC. Translation: CASSVSGAQVEQFF.